The entry below gives a single TCR beta chain sequence along with its context. Its antigen is still unknown. Per-base qualities were not stored, and no clone one base away is much larger. The germline V gene specifies MNHNS as CDR1 and SASEGT as CDR2. Counted from cysteine to phenylalanine, this CDR3 has 15 amino acids. The DNA shown is the 45-base CDR3, in frame from base 1. V ends up 4 bases short and J 4 bases short, with an unmatched junction base count of 5. This record belongs to a study of blood T cells in healthy people across ages (dated by TCRdb to between 2014 and 2017). With regard to the full study: Template switching captured roughly one uniquely barcoded TCR beta cDNA molecule per two T cells in model experiments. The study analyzed two additional independent replicas of 1 million unique cDNA reads from the same blood draw for two donors, one aged 18 to 29 and one aged 80 or older. To avoid experimental bias, donors of different ages were spread randomly across the sequencing lanes. Donors were grouped into four age groups: young (average about 15 years), middle-aged (about 40), aged (over 55) and long-lived (around 80). The study measured age-related changes in TCR beta repertoire diversity using deep sequencing normalized with unique cDNA molecular identifiers.

The method behind the library was 5' RACE. TCRdb names Illumina HiSeq 2500 as the instrument used. A second 7 to 11 cycle PCR used a sample-barcoded 5' primer and a J-beta primer mix. A template-switch 5' adaptor carrying 12 random nucleotides introduced a unique molecular identifier onto each TCR beta cDNA molecule. Each sample yielded at least 3 million CDR3-containing paired-end reads. First-strand cDNA was synthesized from all RNA with the Mint cDNA synthesis kit, primed by a TRBC-specific oligonucleotide. Following uracil-DNA glycosylase treatment, a first 18-cycle PCR with universal primers M1SS and BC2_uni_R was performed on all cDNA. The original methods were these. Each sample was normalized by randomly selecting 1 million high-quality reads, each carrying a distinct molecular identifier. Instead of being binned into consensus sequences, reads that shared molecular identifiers were thrown out. CDR3 identification, clonotype clustering and error correction used MiTCR with a Q25 quality threshold and the strictest error-elimination algorithm. A nonparametric unseen species model with Euler transformation was used to estimate lower-bound total TCR beta diversity. Through fastp at Q25 and MiXCR, TCRdb rebuilt clones from the public reads, retaining in-frame beta chains. One record per CDR3 amino acid sequence lists the most common genes and DNA. TCRdb assigned the V and J calls; the authors' analysis was not used. Across this sample there are 1.5 million or so distinct CDR3 sequences, with about 40% seen only once. Roughly 7.9% of the sample lies in the top ten.

The paper as a whole reports these results and caveats: The long-lived group showed more naive CD4+ T cells, fewer expanded clones and increased TCR diversity than the aged group, suggesting age selection. Observed TCR beta diversity correlated strongly with the percentage of naive T cells measured by flow cytometry. Since profiling was done on bulk unsorted PBMCs, naive and antigen-experienced compartments could not be conclusively compared. As age increased, observed TCR beta diversity per million T cells dropped in a roughly linear way, and a significant reduction was already evident by age 40. Because donor CMV infection status was unknown, age-related changes in expanded clonotypes were potentially confounded. Estimates of total diversity from one million sequenced T cells were regarded as lower bounds and underestimates.

Donors were a few dozen systemically healthy Caucasian individuals from Russia aged about 6 to 100 years. Each donor gave 8.5 to 10 milliliters of peripheral blood, collected into EDTA-treated Vacutainer tubes. Ficoll-Paque density-gradient centrifugation was used to isolate PBMCs, with at least 7 million per sample. Total RNA, at least 5.5 micrograms per sample, was extracted from PBMCs with Trizol reagent. Naive CD45RAhigh/CD27high T cell percentages were measured by flow cytometry on a PBMC aliquot from every donor. The origin of this receptor is a woman between 18 and 30 years old in good health. This chain joins TRBV6-1 to TRBJ2-5, and 11 bases in between align with TRBD2. Material: blood. The sequence in DNA is TGTGCCAGCAGTGCGCCTAGCGGGAGGAGAGAGACCCAGTACTTC. Translation gives CASSAPSGRRETQYF.